A single sample is the source of the 15 T cell receptor beta chains below, sequenced in a study of blood T cell repertoires in COVID-19. Measured with immunoSEQ multiplex PCR; TCRdb has only the in-frame clones, and not every one. The table shows 130,000 to 150,000 clones, with roughly 85% occurring only once. The sample was peripheral blood. All receptors come from a human donor with acute or convalescent COVID-19. The donor label of this sample is uncertain.

This sequence joins TRBV6-2 or TRBV6-3 and TRBJ2-2, with 9 positions matching TRBD2. The CDR3 extends over 16 amino acids. J lost 7 bases, V lost 5 bases, and 11 bases had no gene match. Germline CDR1 is MNHEY and CDR2 is SVGEGT. The CDR3 DNA follows: TGTGCCAGCAGTATTCGTCCTAGCGGGGAGTTCGGGGAGCTGTTTTTT. As protein: CASSIRPSGEFGELFF.

The chain recombines TRBV5-4 with TRBJ2-1; 10 bases are shared with TRBD2. The germline gives CDR1 SGHNT, CDR2 YYREEE (reference sequence). The V segment lost 2 bases and the J segment 9 bases; nucleotides outside the gene matches: 5. CDR3 length: 14 amino acids. In DNA, the CDR3 is TGTGCCAGCAGCTTCCTAGCGGGAGTTGCTGAGCAGTTCTTC. It is translated as CASSFLAGVAEQFF. The whole variable domain, filled in from reference TRBV5-4 and TRBJ2-1, reads ETGVTQSPTHLIKTRGQQVTLRCSSQSGHNTVSWYQQALGQGPQFIFQYYREEENGRGNFPPRFSGLQFPNYSSELNVNALELDDSALYLCASSFLAGVAEQFFGPGTRLTVL.

This rearrangement joins TRBV2 to TRBJ2-7, with D hard to call. V was pared by 3 bases and J by 2 bases, with 11 bases between. Germline loops: CDR1 SNHLY, CDR2 FYNNEI. The CDR3 totals 14 residues. The chain's CDR3 is CASSDEVGAYEQYV. The CDR3 DNA sequence: TGTGCCAGCAGTGATGAGGTCGGAGCCTACGAGCAGTACGTC.

The V call is TRBV7-3, the J call TRBJ2-1; 10 nucleotides align to TRBD2. The CDR3 contains 18 residues. Germline loops: CDR1 SGHTA, CDR2 FQGTGA. The V segment lost 6 bases and the J segment 7 bases; nucleotides outside the gene matches: 18. The CDR3 nucleotides are TGTGCCAGCAGTCCCCAACCTAGCGGGAGTTTACGGGGGAATGAGCAGTTCTTC. It encodes CASSPQPSGSLRGNEQFF.

The chain is built from TRBV28 and TRBJ2-7, with D possibly TRBD2 on 6 matching bases. V lost 5 bases and J 4 bases, leaving 18 bases between the germline ends. In germline, CDR1 is MDHEN, CDR2 SYDVKM. This CDR3 comprises 15 residues. CDR3 amino acids: CASSPRAVAEYEQYV. The CDR3, as DNA: TGTGCCAGCAGTCCTCGAGCGGTAGCGGAATACGAGCAGTACGTC.

The chain couples TRBV3-1 (or the pseudogene TRBV3-2) to TRBJ2-5, with a tentative D call TRBD2 (6 bases). The CDR3 extends over 14 amino acids. V was cut by 0 bases and J by 7 bases, with 12 bases left in between. Germline assignment: CDR1 LGHDT and CDR2 YNNKEL (reference sequence). The CDR3 DNA follows: TGTGCCAGCAGCCAAGATACTAGCCGGGGGACCCAGTACTTC. Its translation: CASSQDTSRGTQYF.

The rearrangement uses TRBV27 and TRBJ1-4, with 12 positions matching TRBD1. The V and J ends lost 4 bases and 9 bases, in that order; junction bases with no gene match: 6. This CDR3 has 15 residues. Germline V gives CDR1 MNHEY, CDR2 SMNVEV (reference sequence). CDR3 DNA sequence: TGTGCCAGCAGTTCTCCCGGGACAGGGGGCAAAAAACTGTTTTTT. Translated: CASSSPGTGGKKLFF.

DNA for the CDR3: TGTGCCAGCAGCCAAGGAGGCTTCTCTATGAACACTGAAGCTTTCTTT. This translates into CASSQGGFSMNTEAFF. The rearrangement links TRBV4-2 to TRBJ1-1, with D hard to call. Trimming stripped 1 base from V and 0 bases from J, with 12 bases between. From germline, CDR1 is LGHNA and CDR2 YNFKEQ. The CDR3 has 16 amino acids.

The chain joins TRBV6-2 or TRBV6-3 to TRBJ2-1; possible D gene TRBD1, 5 bases. The V gene lost 6 bases and the J gene lost 2 bases, with 17 bases spanning the gap. Germline loops: CDR1 MNHEY, CDR2 SVGEGT. This CDR3 is 16 amino acids long. For the CDR3, the DNA is TGTGCCAGCAGCAAGACAGCTCTAGTAGCCTACAATGAGCAGTTCTTC. This encodes CASSKTALVAYNEQFF.

J is TRBJ1-2 and V is TRBV7-6; 8 bases fit TRBD1. The CDR3 is made up of 15 amino acids. V was clipped by 1 base and J by 6 bases; unmatched bases: 7. Germline CDR1 reads SGHVS; CDR2 reads FNYEAQ. The CDR3 loop reads CASSLVQPGGDGYTF. CDR3 DNA sequence: TGTGCCAGCAGCTTAGTACAACCAGGGGGCGATGGCTACACCTTC.

The genes are TRBV10-3 and TRBJ1-6; TRBD1 agrees at 8 bases. Germline trimming cut 6 bases from V and 7 bases from J; bases unmatched to any gene: 5. This CDR3 region has 14 residues. The germline gives CDR1 ENHRY, CDR2 SYGVKD. CDR3 coding DNA: TGTGCCATCAGCTCCGGACAGGGAAATTCACCCCTCCACTTT. Its translation is CAISSGQGNSPLHF.

The genes are TRBV7-2 and TRBJ2-1, with 9 positions matching TRBD2. Germline trimming cut 0 bases from V and 6 bases from J; bases unmatched to any gene: 6. Germline loops: CDR1 SGHTA, CDR2 FQGNSA. This CDR3 has 16 amino acids. The CDR3 is CASSLAGGGAVNEQFF. DNA for the CDR3: TGTGCCAGCAGCTTAGCTGGCGGGGGGGCCGTCAATGAGCAGTTCTTC. Full variable domain (rest looked up from reference TRBV7-2 and TRBJ2-1): GAGVSQSPSNKVTEKGKDVELRCDPISGHTALYWYRQSLGQGLEFLIYFQGNSAPDKSGLPSDRFSAERTGGSVSTLTIQRTQQEDSAVYLCASSLAGGGAVNEQFFGPGTRLTVL.

The rearrangement uses TRBV4-3 and TRBJ1-2; 7 bases are a match to TRBD1. Germline loops: CDR1 LGHNA, CDR2 YSLEER. There are 15 residues in the CDR3. After removal of 1 base from V and 0 bases from J, the junction contained 2 bases not matched to a gene. The CDR3 bases are TGCGCCAGCAGCCAAGGACAGGGCACTAACTATGGCTACACCTTC. Its translation: CASSQGQGTNYGYTF.

The chain employs TRBV2 and TRBJ2-3; D gene ambiguous. The V gene's germline CDR1 is SNHLY and CDR2 FYNNEI. Trimming left V 6 bases short and J 2 bases short, with 12 bases between. CDR3 length equals 14 residues. In nucleotides, the CDR3 is TGTGCCAGCAGGGTAGCACCCATCACAGATACGCAGTATTTT. As protein: CASRVAPITDTQYF.

The V call is TRBV7-9, the J call TRBJ2-3, with a tentative D call TRBD2 (6 bases). The CDR3 contains 16 residues. Deletions cut 7 bases from V and 3 bases from J, with 20 bases between. The germline V gene has CDR1 SEHNR and CDR2 FQNEAQ (reference sequence). The DNA for the CDR3 is TGTGCCAGCAACTTCGGAGGGGACTTCTCGACAGATACGCAGTATTTT. Translation: CASNFGGDFSTDTQYF.